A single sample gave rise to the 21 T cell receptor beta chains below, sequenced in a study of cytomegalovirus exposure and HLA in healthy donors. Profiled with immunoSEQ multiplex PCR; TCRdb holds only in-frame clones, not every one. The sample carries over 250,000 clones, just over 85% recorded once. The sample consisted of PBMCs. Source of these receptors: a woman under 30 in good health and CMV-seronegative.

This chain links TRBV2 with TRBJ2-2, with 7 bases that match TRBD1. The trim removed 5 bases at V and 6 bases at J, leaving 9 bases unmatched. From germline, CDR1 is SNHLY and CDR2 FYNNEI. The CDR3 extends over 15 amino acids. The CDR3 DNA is TGTGCCAGCAGTCATGACAGGGTGTCAGCCGGGGAGCTGTTTTTT. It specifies CASSHDRVSAGELFF.

The DNA for the CDR3 is TGTGCCAGCAGCGACGAGACAGGGGGTCTCTACGAGCAGTACTTC. This encodes CASSDETGGLYEQYF. The rearrangement uses TRBV7-8 and TRBJ2-7; 9 nucleotides align to TRBD1. Germline assignment: CDR1 SGHVS and CDR2 FQNEAQ. The CDR3 extends over 15 amino acids. Trimming cost V 5 bases and J 3 bases; bases outside gene matches: 8.

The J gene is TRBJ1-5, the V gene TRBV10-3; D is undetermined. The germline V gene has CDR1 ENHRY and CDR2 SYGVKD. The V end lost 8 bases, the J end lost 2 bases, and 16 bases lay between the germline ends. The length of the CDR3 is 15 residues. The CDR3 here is CAISGTHGGNQPQHF. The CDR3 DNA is TGTGCCATCTCTGGTACCCACGGGGGCAATCAGCCCCAGCATTTT.

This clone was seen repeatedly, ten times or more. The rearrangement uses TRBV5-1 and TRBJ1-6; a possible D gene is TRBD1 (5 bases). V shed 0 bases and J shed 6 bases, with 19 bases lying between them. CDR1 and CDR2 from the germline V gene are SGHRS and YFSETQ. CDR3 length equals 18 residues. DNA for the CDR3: TGCGCCAGCAGCTTGGGGTTCAGGCCTAGGGGTTCTAATTCACCCCTCCACTTT. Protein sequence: CASSLGFRPRGSNSPLHF.

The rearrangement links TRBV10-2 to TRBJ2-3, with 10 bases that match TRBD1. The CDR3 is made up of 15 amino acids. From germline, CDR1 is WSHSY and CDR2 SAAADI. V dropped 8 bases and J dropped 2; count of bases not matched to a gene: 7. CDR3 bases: TGCGCCAGCCAATTGGGGACAGGGGACACAGATACGCAGTATTTT. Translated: CASQLGTGDTDTQYF.

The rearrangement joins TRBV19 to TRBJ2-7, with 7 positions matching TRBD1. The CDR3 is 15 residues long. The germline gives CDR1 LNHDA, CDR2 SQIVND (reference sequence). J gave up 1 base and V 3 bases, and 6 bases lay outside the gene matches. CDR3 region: CASSIGVRGSYEQYF. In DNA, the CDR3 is TGTGCCAGTAGTATTGGTGTCAGGGGGTCCTACGAGCAGTACTTC.

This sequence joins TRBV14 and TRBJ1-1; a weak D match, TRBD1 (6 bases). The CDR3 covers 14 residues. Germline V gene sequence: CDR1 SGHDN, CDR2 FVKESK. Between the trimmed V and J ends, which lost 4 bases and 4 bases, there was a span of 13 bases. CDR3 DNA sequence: TGTGCCAGCAGCCTCGAGTGGACAGTCACTGAAGCTTTCTTT. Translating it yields CASSLEWTVTEAFF.

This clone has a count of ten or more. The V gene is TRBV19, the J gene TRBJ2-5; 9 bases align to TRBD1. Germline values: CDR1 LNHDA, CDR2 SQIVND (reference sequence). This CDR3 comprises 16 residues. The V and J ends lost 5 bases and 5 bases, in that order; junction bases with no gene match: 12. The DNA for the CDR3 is TGTGCCAGTAGTTCAGGGACCGGGACAGGGAGCGAGACCCAGTACTTC. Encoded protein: CASSSGTGTGSETQYF.

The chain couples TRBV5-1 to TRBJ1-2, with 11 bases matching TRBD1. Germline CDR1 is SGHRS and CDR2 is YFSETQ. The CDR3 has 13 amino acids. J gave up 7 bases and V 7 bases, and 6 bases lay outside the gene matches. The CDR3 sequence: CASLGQGAGGYTF. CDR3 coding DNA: TGCGCCAGCCTCGGACAGGGGGCTGGTGGCTACACCTTC.

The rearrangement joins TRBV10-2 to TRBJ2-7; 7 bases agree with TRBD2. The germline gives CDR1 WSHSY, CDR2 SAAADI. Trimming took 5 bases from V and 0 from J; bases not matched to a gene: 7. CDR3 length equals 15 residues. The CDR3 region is CASSKWEGFSYEQYF. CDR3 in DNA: TGCGCCAGCAGTAAGTGGGAGGGGTTCTCCTACGAGCAGTACTTC.

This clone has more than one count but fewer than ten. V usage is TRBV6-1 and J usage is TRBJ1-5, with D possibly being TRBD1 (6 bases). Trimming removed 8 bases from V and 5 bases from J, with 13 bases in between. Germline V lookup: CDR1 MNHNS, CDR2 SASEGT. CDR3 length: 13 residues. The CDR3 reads CASVRGADQPQHF. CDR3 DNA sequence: TGTGCCAGCGTTCGGGGGGCCGATCAGCCCCAGCATTTT.

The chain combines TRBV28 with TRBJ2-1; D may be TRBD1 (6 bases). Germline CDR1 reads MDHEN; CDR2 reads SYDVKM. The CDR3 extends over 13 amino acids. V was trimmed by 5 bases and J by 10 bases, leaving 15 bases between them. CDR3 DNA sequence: TGTGCCAGCAGTGGGGCAGGGGAAGGCGAGCAGTTCTTC. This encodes CASSGAGEGEQFF.

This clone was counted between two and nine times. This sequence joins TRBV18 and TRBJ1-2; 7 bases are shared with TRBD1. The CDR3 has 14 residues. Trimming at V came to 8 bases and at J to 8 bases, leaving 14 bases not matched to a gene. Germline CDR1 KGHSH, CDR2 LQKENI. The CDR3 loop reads CASRKGTVIGGYTF. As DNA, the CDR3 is TGTGCCAGCAGGAAAGGGACAGTCATCGGGGGCTACACCTTC.

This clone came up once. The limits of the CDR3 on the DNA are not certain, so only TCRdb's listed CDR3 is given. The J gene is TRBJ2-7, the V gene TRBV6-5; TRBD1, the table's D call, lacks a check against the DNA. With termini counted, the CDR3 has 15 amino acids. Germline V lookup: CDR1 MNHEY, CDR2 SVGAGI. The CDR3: CASSILGQERYEQYF.

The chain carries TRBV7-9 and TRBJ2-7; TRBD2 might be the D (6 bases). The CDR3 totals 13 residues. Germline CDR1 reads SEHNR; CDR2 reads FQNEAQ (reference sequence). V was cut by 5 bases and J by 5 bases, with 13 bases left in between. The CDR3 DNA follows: TGTGCCAGCAGCAACCACGGGAGTCACGAGCAGTACTTC. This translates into CASSNHGSHEQYF.

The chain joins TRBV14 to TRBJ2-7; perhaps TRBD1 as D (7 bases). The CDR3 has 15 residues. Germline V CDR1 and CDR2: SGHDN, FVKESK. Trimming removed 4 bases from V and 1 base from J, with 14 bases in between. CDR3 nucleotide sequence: TGTGCCAGCAGCCTTTGGCCAGGGGGGTCCTACGAGCAGTACTTC. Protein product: CASSLWPGGSYEQYF.

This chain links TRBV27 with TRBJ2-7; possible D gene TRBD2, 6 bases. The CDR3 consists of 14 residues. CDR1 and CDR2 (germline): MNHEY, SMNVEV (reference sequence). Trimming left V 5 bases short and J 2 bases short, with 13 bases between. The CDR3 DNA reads TGTGCCAGCAGTCCCCGGGGGTGGGCCTACGAGCAGTACTTC. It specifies CASSPRGWAYEQYF.

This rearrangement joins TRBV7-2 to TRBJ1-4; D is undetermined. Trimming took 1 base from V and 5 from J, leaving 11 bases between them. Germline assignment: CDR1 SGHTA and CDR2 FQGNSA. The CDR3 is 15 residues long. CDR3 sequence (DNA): TGTGCCAGCAGCTTAGTAGGGAGCATAAATGAAAAACTGTTTTTT. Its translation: CASSLVGSINEKLFF.

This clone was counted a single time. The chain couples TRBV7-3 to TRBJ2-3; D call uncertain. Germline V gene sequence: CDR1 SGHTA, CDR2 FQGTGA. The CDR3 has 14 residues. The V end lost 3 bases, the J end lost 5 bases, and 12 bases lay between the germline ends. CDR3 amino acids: CASSFEPGGDTQYF. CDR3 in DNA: TGTGCCAGCAGCTTTGAGCCCGGCGGAGATACGCAGTATTTT. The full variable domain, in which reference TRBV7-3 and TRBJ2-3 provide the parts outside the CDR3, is GAGVSQTPSNKVTEKGKYVELRCDPISGHTALYWYRQSLGQGPEFLIYFQGTGAADDSGLPNDRFFAVRPEGSVSTLKIQRTERGDSAVYLCASSFEPGGDTQYFGPGTRLTVL.

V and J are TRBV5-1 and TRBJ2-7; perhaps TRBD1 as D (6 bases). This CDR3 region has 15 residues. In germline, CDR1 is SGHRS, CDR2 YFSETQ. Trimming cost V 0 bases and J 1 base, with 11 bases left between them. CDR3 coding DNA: TGCGCCAGCAGCTTGGTGGTCAGGGGTTCCTACGAGCAGTACTTC. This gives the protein CASSLVVRGSYEQYF.

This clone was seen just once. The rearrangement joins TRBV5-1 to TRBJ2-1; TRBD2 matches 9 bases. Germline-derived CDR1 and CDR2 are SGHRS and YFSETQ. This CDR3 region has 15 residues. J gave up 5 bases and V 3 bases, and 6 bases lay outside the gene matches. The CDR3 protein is CASSYLAGSNNEQFF. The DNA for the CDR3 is TGCGCCAGCAGCTACCTAGCGGGAAGCAACAATGAGCAGTTCTTC.